This T cell receptor beta chain stems from a study of human T cells and chemical hapten exposure. This clonotype was seen repeatedly, ten times or more. The germline V gene has CDR1 SGHVS and CDR2 FQNEAQ. Trimming took 3 bases from V and 3 from J; bases not matched to a gene: 3. The CDR3 contains 14 residues. TCRdb used MiXCR to reprocess the RACE reads, holding one entry per CDR3 protein. This table has 180,000 or so distinct CDR3 sequences, roughly 15% appearing once. Sample time point: patch test 1, 2 weeks after DPC sensitization. Specified treatment: therapeutic diphenylcyclopropenone sensitization with weekly scalp DPC.

Here the sequenced sample was whole blood, taken in connection with sensitization to the hapten diphenylcyclopropenone (DPC). This TCR derives from a woman between 25 and 40 years old with alopecia areata. Some clones in this sample may be carry-over from other donors' samples. The V call is TRBV7-8, the J call TRBJ1-2; 8 bases map to TRBD1. The CDR3 bases are TGTGCCAGCAGCTTGGCAGGGGGCGACTATGGCTACACCTTC. It specifies CASSLAGGDYGYTF.